The entry that follows covers one T cell receptor (beta chain) sequence. This specimen comes from a study of cytomegalovirus exposure and HLA in healthy donors. PCR amplification relied on 60 Vbeta primers (plus 13 Jbeta primers). Data came from immunoSEQ multiplex PCR; TCRdb stores just in-frame clones and leaves some out. The sample yields more than 95,000 clones, 76% seen once. V lost 4 bases and J 0 bases, leaving 13 bases between the germline ends. CDR3 length: 16 residues. Germline loops: CDR1 SGDLS, CDR2 YYNGEE. V is TRBV9 and J is TRBJ2-2; D might be TRBD2 (5 bases). This TCR was sampled from a woman aged 18-35 years in good health and CMV-seropositive. The sample consisted of PBMCs. The CDR3 bases are TGTGCCAGCAGCCCCGAGGGTCCAGCGAACACCGGGGAGCTGTTTTTT. It translates to CASSPEGPANTGELFF.